The 20 T cell receptor beta chains below all came from one sample that was sequenced in a study of beta chain features in type 1 diabetes. Study-wide points: TCRB CDR3 length was moderately but significantly reduced in all four CD4+ subsets of Type 1 diabetes patients.

The whole isolated RNA underwent reverse transcription, so sequencing captured expressed TCRB transcripts. Sequenced by immunoSEQ multiplex PCR; TCRdb stores in-frame clones only, minus some. The data contain some 660,000 clones, 11% to 15% of them singletons. These receptors are not linked to any known antigen. The sample consisted of naive CD4+ T cells from blood. The source of these receptors is a man younger than 35 with type 1 diabetes.

This clone was seen more than once but under ten times. The V and J genes are TRBV15 and TRBJ2-7; D is ambiguous. Trimming shortened V by 5 bases and J by 0 bases, and 11 bases separated the two germline ends. The CDR3 consists of 14 residues. Per the germline V gene, CDR1 is LNHNV and CDR2 is YYDKDF (reference sequence). CDR3 amino acids: CATSGEFSSYEQYF. The CDR3 nucleotides are TGTGCCACCAGCGGGGAATTCAGCTCCTACGAGCAGTACTTC.

V is TRBV7-3 and J is TRBJ1-1; D call uncertain. Germline V gene data show CDR1 as SGHTA and CDR2 as FQGTGA. Deletions cut 0 bases from V and 5 bases from J, with 7 bases between. The CDR3 is 13 amino acids. The CDR3 spells CASSLTGRTEAFF. Here the CDR3 DNA reads TGTGCCAGCAGCTTAACCGGGCGGACTGAAGCTTTCTTT. The variable domain in full, completed from reference TRBV7-3 and TRBJ1-1, reads GAGVSQTPSNKVTEKGKYVELRCDPISGHTALYWYRQSLGQGPEFLIYFQGTGAADDSGLPNDRFFAVRPEGSVSTLKIQRTERGDSAVYLCASSLTGRTEAFFGQGTRLTVV.

This clone was seen more than once but under ten times. The V gene is TRBV18, the J gene TRBJ2-2; TRBD2 might be the D (6 bases). Trimming cost V 1 base and J 4 bases, with 10 bases left between them. Germline lookup yields CDR1 KGHSH and CDR2 LQKENI. The CDR3 consists of 15 residues. The DNA of the CDR3 is TGTGCCAGCTCACCACAACGGGAGCCCACCGGGGAGCTGTTTTTT. It yields the protein CASSPQREPTGELFF.

In this sample, this clone turned up a few times. This chain links TRBV18 with TRBJ1-4; D is unclear. The V gene's germline CDR1 is KGHSH and CDR2 LQKENI. Trimming pared 3 bases from V and 8 bases from J, leaving 7 bases between. The CDR3 runs to 12 residues. CDR3 residues: CASSPSGEKLFF. CDR3 coding DNA: TGTGCCAGCTCACCGTCGGGCGAAAAACTGTTTTTT.

This chain links TRBV6-5 with TRBJ1-6; D is unresolved. The CDR3 is 13 amino acids. Germline loops: CDR1 MNHEY, CDR2 SVGAGI. Trimming left V 2 bases short and J 2 bases short, with 1 base between. CDR3 protein: CASSYTYNSPLHF. The CDR3 coding sequence is TGTGCCAGCAGTTACACCTATAATTCACCCCTCCACTTT.

This clone turned up a few times. The J gene is TRBJ2-1, the V gene TRBV7-2; 11 bases line up with TRBD2. V shed 7 bases and J 12 bases; nucleotides not matched to a gene: 8. The CDR3 is made up of 13 amino acids. The germline V gene encodes CDR1 SGHTA and CDR2 FQGNSA. The CDR3 DNA follows: TGTGCCAGCAACGTCCCGACTAGCGGGGCGCAGTTCTTC. It specifies CASNVPTSGAQFF. Together with reference TRBV7-2 and TRBJ2-1, the CDR3 gives the full variable domain: GAGVSQSPSNKVTEKGKDVELRCDPISGHTALYWYRQSLGQGLEFLIYFQGNSAPDKSGLPSDRFSAERTGGSVSTLTIQRTQQEDSAVYLCASNVPTSGAQFFGPGTRLTVL.

This rearrangement joins TRBV29-1 to TRBJ2-4; TRBD1 aligns across 12 bases. V gave up 4 bases and J gave up 6 bases; unmatched junction bases: 1. The V gene's germline CDR1 is SQVTM and CDR2 ANQGSEA. The CDR3 totals 13 residues. CDR3: CSVGDRGLNIQYF. The CDR3 DNA reads TGCAGCGTTGGGGACAGGGGGCTAAACATTCAGTACTTC.

V and J are TRBV7-2 and TRBJ1-2, with 10 nucleotides matching TRBD1. The CDR3 extends over 12 amino acids. CDR1 is SGHTA, CDR2 FQGNSA, per germline. J was trimmed by 6 bases and V by 11 bases; bases with no gene match: 6. CDR3 nucleotide sequence: TGTGCCGCCGGACAGGGGGTCGATGGCTACACCTTC. Protein: CAAGQGVDGYTF.

V usage is TRBV5-6 and J usage is TRBJ1-2; 8 bases are shared with TRBD1. Germline CDR1 SGHDT, CDR2 YYEEEE. The CDR3 is 14 residues long. The junction had 4 bases not matched to a gene; V was cut back by 2 bases and J by 4 bases. The CDR3 bases are TGTGCCAGCAGCTTCAGGGGGCTTGTCTATGGCTACACCTTC. It codes for CASSFRGLVYGYTF.

The table lists this clone with a few counts. J is TRBJ2-5 and V is TRBV5-1, with a possible D match to TRBD1 (6 bases). The V and J ends lost 0 bases and 5 bases respectively, with 14 bases between them. The germline V gene has CDR1 SGHRS and CDR2 YFSETQ. CDR3 length equals 15 residues. For the CDR3, the DNA is TGCGCCAGCAGCTTGGCCGCAGGGGCGGATGAGACCCAGTACTTC. Encoded protein: CASSLAAGADETQYF.

The J gene is TRBJ2-7, the V gene TRBV11-3, with 12 bases fitting TRBD2. Germline V lookup: CDR1 SGHNT, CDR2 YENEEA. The CDR3 runs 14 residues. Trimming took 4 bases from V and 6 from J; bases not matched to a gene: 4. CDR3 coding DNA: TGTGCCAGCAGCTCAGGACTAGCGGGATCCGAGCAGTACTTC. Encoded protein: CASSSGLAGSEQYF.

V gene TRBV5-4 combines with J gene TRBJ2-4; 9 nucleotides match TRBD1. Looked up from germline, CDR1 is SGHNT and CDR2 is YYREEE (reference sequence). V lost 5 bases, J lost 1 base, and 4 bases stayed unmatched. This CDR3 has 15 residues. The DNA of the CDR3 is TGTGCCAGCAGGTCACAGGGGGCGGCCAAAAACATTCAGTACTTC. It encodes CASRSQGAAKNIQYF. The full variable domain, completed using reference TRBV5-4 and TRBJ2-4, is ETGVTQSPTHLIKTRGQQVTLRCSSQSGHNTVSWYQQALGQGPQFIFQYYREEENGRGNFPPRFSGLQFPNYSSELNVNALELDDSALYLCASRSQGAAKNIQYFGAGTRLSVL.

The V call is TRBV7-8, the J call TRBJ1-2; TRBD1 is a possible D gene (5 bases). The CDR3 totals 15 residues. Trimming took off 3 bases at V and 7 bases at J, with 18 bases between the two ends. Germline CDR1 and CDR2: SGHVS and FQNEAQ. The DNA of the CDR3 is TGTGCCAGCAGCTTTACCCCAGGGACCCCCGGTGGCTACACCTTC. This gives the protein CASSFTPGTPGGYTF. Full variable domain (outside the CDR3, taken from reference TRBV7-8 and TRBJ1-2): GAGVSQSPRYKVAKRGQDVALRCDPISGHVSLFWYQQALGQGPEFLTYFQNEAQLDKSGLPSDRFFAERPEGSVSTLKIQRTQQEDSAVYLCASSFTPGTPGGYTFGSGTRLTVV.

J is TRBJ2-5 and V is TRBV15; 10 bases map to TRBD2. The germline V gene encodes CDR1 LNHNV and CDR2 YYDKDF (reference sequence). J lost 2 bases, V lost 3 bases, and 3 bases had no gene match. The CDR3 is 15 amino acids. The CDR3 sequence: CATSSQLAGQETQYF. Here the CDR3 DNA reads TGTGCCACCAGCAGTCAACTAGCGGGGCAAGAGACCCAGTACTTC.

V and J are TRBV7-9 and TRBJ1-1, with 7 bases that match TRBD1. Looked up from germline, CDR1 is SEHNR and CDR2 is FQNEAQ (reference sequence). The CDR3 is 16 residues long. Trimming cost V 1 base and J 4 bases; bases outside gene matches: 9. CDR3 in DNA: TGTGCCAGCAGCTTAGAAGACAGGGTGATGGGCACTGAAGCTTTCTTT. Protein: CASSLEDRVMGTEAFF. Full variable domain (remainder filled in from reference TRBV7-9 and TRBJ1-1): DTGVSQNPRHKITKRGQNVTFRCDPISEHNRLYWYRQTLGQGPEFLTYFQNEAQLEKSRLLSDRFSAERPKGSFSTLEIQRTEQGDSAMYLCASSLEDRVMGTEAFFGQGTRLTVV.

This clone was recorded a few times. The V gene is TRBV7-2, the J gene TRBJ2-3, with 10 bases matching TRBD1. CDR3 length: 16 residues. J gave up 2 bases and V 3 bases, and 5 bases lay outside the gene matches. Per germline, CDR1 SGHTA and CDR2 FQGNSA. In DNA, the CDR3 is TGTGCCAGCAGCTTTCGGACAGGGGGGTCCACAGATACGCAGTATTTT. It specifies CASSFRTGGSTDTQYF. Full variable domain (remainder filled in from reference TRBV7-2 and TRBJ2-3): GAGVSQSPSNKVTEKGKDVELRCDPISGHTALYWYRQSLGQGLEFLIYFQGNSAPDKSGLPSDRFSAERTGGSVSTLTIQRTQQEDSAVYLCASSFRTGGSTDTQYFGPGTRLTVL.

The chain is built from TRBV2 and TRBJ2-2; the match to TRBD2 covers 8 bases. Looked up from germline, CDR1 is SNHLY and CDR2 is FYNNEI. CDR3 size: 15 residues. Trimming at V came to 8 bases and at J to 5 bases, leaving 10 bases not matched to a gene. Here the CDR3 DNA reads TGTGCCAGCCGGGAGGGTACTAGGAGGACCGGGGAGCTGTTTTTT. It yields the protein CASREGTRRTGELFF.

The chain carries TRBV6-6 and TRBJ2-5; no clear D gene. Trimming cost V 2 bases and J 1 base, with 5 bases left between them. From germline, CDR1 is MNHNY and CDR2 SVGAGI (reference sequence). The CDR3 length is 13 residues. CDR3 DNA sequence: TGTGCCAGCAGTTACAGGGCCCAAGAGACCCAGTACTTC. This codes for CASSYRAQETQYF.

The gene calls are TRBV5-4 and TRBJ2-1; D may be TRBD1 (5 bases). This CDR3 comprises 13 residues. Germline CDR1 reads SGHNT; CDR2 reads YYREEE (reference sequence). Trimming pared 5 bases from V and 4 bases from J, leaving 10 bases between. The CDR3 reads CASSSDRYNEQFF. CDR3 DNA: TGTGCCAGCAGTTCCGACAGATACAATGAGCAGTTCTTC. The variable domain in full, with the rest retrieved from reference TRBV5-4 and TRBJ2-1, is ETGVTQSPTHLIKTRGQQVTLRCSSQSGHNTVSWYQQALGQGPQFIFQYYREEENGRGNFPPRFSGLQFPNYSSELNVNALELDDSALYLCASSSDRYNEQFFGPGTRLTVL.

This clone was seen only once. V is TRBV19 and J is TRBJ2-2, with a tentative D call TRBD2 (5 bases). V lost 10 bases, J lost 0 bases, and 12 bases lay in between. Germline CDR1 reads LNHDA; CDR2 reads SQIVND (reference sequence). The CDR3 is 14 residues long. CDR3 in DNA: TGTGCCACCACTAGGCAGCCGAACACCGGGGAGCTGTTTTTT. Protein: CATTRQPNTGELFF.